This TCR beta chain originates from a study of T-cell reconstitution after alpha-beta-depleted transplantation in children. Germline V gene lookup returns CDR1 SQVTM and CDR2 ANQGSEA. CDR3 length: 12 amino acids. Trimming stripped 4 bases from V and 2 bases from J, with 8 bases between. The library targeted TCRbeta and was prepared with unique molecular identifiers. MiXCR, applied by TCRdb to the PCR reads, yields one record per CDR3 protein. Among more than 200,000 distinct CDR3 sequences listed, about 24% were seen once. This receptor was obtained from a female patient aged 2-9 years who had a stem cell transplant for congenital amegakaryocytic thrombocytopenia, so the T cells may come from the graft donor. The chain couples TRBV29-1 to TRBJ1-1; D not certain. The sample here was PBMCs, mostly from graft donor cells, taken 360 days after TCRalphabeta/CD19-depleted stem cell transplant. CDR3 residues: CSVVELNTEAFF. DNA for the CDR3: TGCAGCGTTGTGGAACTAAACACTGAAGCTTTCTTT.